Below are 20 T cell receptor beta chains sequenced from a single sample in a study of T cell responses to AZD1222 COVID-19 vaccine. Sequenced by immunoSEQ multiplex PCR; TCRdb stores in-frame clones only, minus some. Found here are over 150,000 clones, around 90% of them singletons; the top ten hold 18%. The sample was peripheral blood, taken on day 0 of AZD1222 vaccination. Receptors originate from an adult in good health.

V is TRBV7-3 and J is TRBJ2-1; 12 nucleotides line up with TRBD2. Trimming took 2 bases from V and 8 from J; bases not matched to a gene: 7. The CDR3 extends over 16 amino acids. Germline loops: CDR1 SGHTA, CDR2 FQGTGA. CDR3 loop: CASSLRLAGEAYEQFF. CDR3 nucleotide sequence: TGTGCCAGCAGCTTACGACTAGCGGGGGAGGCATATGAGCAGTTCTTC.

The chain joins TRBV6-4 to TRBJ1-2; D unclear. Trimming cost V 4 bases and J 2 bases, with 14 bases left between them. This CDR3 region has 15 residues. Germline CDR1 and CDR2: MRHNA and SNTAGT. CDR3 in amino acids: CASSVEEGVNYGYTF. CDR3 coding DNA: TGTGCCAGCAGTGTAGAGGAGGGCGTGAACTATGGCTACACCTTC.

The chain carries TRBV5-8 and TRBJ2-1; 11 nucleotides agree with TRBD2. V gave up 3 bases and J gave up 7 bases; unmatched junction bases: 9. CDR1 is SGHTS, CDR2 YDEGEE, per germline. The CDR3 consists of 16 residues. The CDR3, as DNA: TGTGCCAGCAGCTCTCCGGGTAGCGGGAGGGGGAATGAGCAGTTCTTC. This encodes CASSSPGSGRGNEQFF.

This chain uses TRBV7-3 with TRBJ2-1; D is perhaps TRBD2 (6 bases). This CDR3 is 11 amino acids long. CDR1 and CDR2 (germline): SGHTA, FQGTGA. V lost 5 bases, J lost 14 bases, and 13 bases lay in between. Written as DNA, the CDR3 is TGTGCCAGCAGCCAAGCGGGCCCTAAGTTCTTC. Its protein product is CASSQAGPKFF.

A few counts support this clone. CDR3 nucleotide sequence: TGTGCCAGTAGTGGAGGGGACAGACTTTACGAGCAGTACTTC. Its translation: CASSGGDRLYEQYF. The rearrangement links TRBV19 to TRBJ2-7, with D tentatively TRBD1 (7 bases). This CDR3 contains 14 residues. Germline CDR1 reads LNHDA; CDR2 reads SQIVND (reference sequence). V was shortened by 5 bases and J by 4 bases, with 15 bases between the two germline ends.

This clone was detected a few times. The chain uses TRBV2 and TRBJ1-2; D gene uncertain. Between the trimmed V and J ends, which lost 5 bases and 8 bases, there was a span of 15 bases. The CDR3 consists of 13 residues. Germline V CDR1 and CDR2: SNHLY, FYNNEI. The chain's CDR3 is CASSSLPGGGYTF. CDR3 sequence (DNA): TGTGCCAGCAGTTCTCTCCCGGGCGGCGGCTACACCTTC.

The chain employs TRBV20-1 and TRBJ2-1; 11 bases align to TRBD2. V lost 3 bases to trimming and J lost 7 bases; unmatched junction nucleotides: 8. CDR1 and CDR2 from the germline V gene are DFQATT and SNEGSKA (reference sequence). The CDR3 is 15 residues long. The CDR3 DNA is TGCAGTGCTAGTCGGGCTAGCGGGGGGAATAATGAGCAGTTCTTC. Amino acids: CSASRASGGNNEQFF.

The genes are TRBV3-1 (or the pseudogene TRBV3-2) and TRBJ1-2; 8 nucleotides align to TRBD1. Germline assignment: CDR1 LGHDT and CDR2 YNNKEL (reference sequence). Unmatched junction bases numbered 6, after V lost 5 bases and J lost 1 base. The CDR3 consists of 15 residues. The CDR3 sequence: CASSLGTGFNYGYTF. CDR3 DNA sequence: TGTGCCAGCAGCTTAGGGACAGGCTTTAACTATGGCTACACCTTC.

This chain joins TRBV7-9 and TRBJ2-1, with D tentatively TRBD2 (6 bases). There are 13 residues in the CDR3. Germline lookup yields CDR1 SEHNR and CDR2 FQNEAQ (reference sequence). V was shortened by 1 base and J by 9 bases, with 10 bases between the two germline ends. The CDR3 bases are TGTGCCAGCAGCTTAGATGGAGCGGGTGAGCAGTTCTTC. Amino acids: CASSLDGAGEQFF.

This chain links TRBV27 with TRBJ1-2, with D unclear. V lost 7 bases and J 4 bases, leaving 16 bases between the germline ends. Germline CDR1 and CDR2: MNHEY and SMNVEV (reference sequence). The CDR3 totals 14 residues. CDR3 bases: TGTGCCAGCACGGGCCTGGGTGGTCCCTATGGCTACACCTTC. Its protein is CASTGLGGPYGYTF.

The chain combines TRBV29-1 with TRBJ2-2; 8 bases are shared with TRBD1. V lost 5 bases and J lost 2; bases outside the gene matches: 4. Germline values: CDR1 SQVTM, CDR2 ANQGSEA. The CDR3 runs 14 residues. This chain's CDR3 is CSVPRGLNTGELFF. The CDR3 coding sequence is TGCAGCGTTCCCAGGGGGCTCAACACCGGGGAGCTGTTTTTT.

The rearrangement links TRBV6-5 to TRBJ1-6; maybe TRBD1 (5 bases). Germline assignment: CDR1 MNHEY and CDR2 SVGAGI. The ends were cut back, 8 bases at V and 6 bases at J, with 5 bases in the middle. The CDR3 has 11 amino acids. CDR3: CASDSNSPLHF. The CDR3 bases are TGTGCCAGCGACAGTAATTCACCCCTCCACTTT.

This rearrangement joins TRBV19 to TRBJ2-5, with D perhaps given as TRBD1 or TRBD2 (5 bases each). Germline V gene sequence: CDR1 LNHDA, CDR2 SQIVND (reference sequence). V gave up 11 bases and J gave up 7 bases, with 26 bases separating them. The CDR3 is 15 amino acids. The CDR3 is CAAGPRDAPRGTQYF. The CDR3 coding sequence is TGTGCCGCAGGGCCCCGGGACGCCCCTCGTGGGACCCAGTACTTC.

V gene TRBV6-2 or TRBV6-3 combines with J gene TRBJ1-4; 10 bases line up with TRBD1. Germline lookup yields CDR1 MNHEY and CDR2 SVGEGT. Unmatched junction bases numbered 8, after V lost 6 bases and J lost 7 bases. The CDR3 spans 15 residues. CDR3 coding DNA: TGTGCCAGCAGCCACCCCCGGACAGGGGGTGAAAAACTGTTTTTT. Protein sequence: CASSHPRTGGEKLFF.

The J gene is TRBJ1-1, the V gene TRBV7-6; tentatively, D is TRBD1 (5 bases). The CDR3 spans 14 residues. The germline CDR1 and CDR2 sequences are SGHVS and FNYEAQ. V lost 5 bases to trimming and J lost 4 bases, with 14 bases between them. In nucleotides, the CDR3 is TGTGCCAGCAGCCAGGGCGGGAGAATCACTGAAGCTTTCTTT. Amino acid sequence: CASSQGGRITEAFF.

The chain recombines TRBV23-1 with TRBJ2-4, with D tentatively TRBD1 (5 bases). TRBV23-1 is identified as an open reading frame with a role that is uncertain. V was trimmed by 8 bases and J by 0 bases, leaving 17 bases between them. This CDR3 has 16 residues. The CDR3 loop reads CASSLGLIEAKNIQYF. The CDR3 DNA reads as TGCGCCAGCTCGCTGGGGCTAATTGAAGCCAAAAACATTCAGTACTTC.

This rearrangement joins TRBV2 to TRBJ1-3; D uncertain. V was pared by 7 bases and J by 0 bases, with 16 bases between. Germline V gives CDR1 SNHLY, CDR2 FYNNEI. The CDR3 is made up of 16 amino acids. DNA for the CDR3: TGTGCCAGCACTTTCGGAGGTACCCTCTCTGGAAACACCATATATTTT. Translation gives CASTFGGTLSGNTIYF.

The count of this clone is one. The chain links TRBV12-3 or TRBV12-4 to TRBJ1-5; D is ambiguous. The CDR3 consists of 12 residues. V lost 0 bases, J lost 9 bases, and 6 bases lay in between. In DNA form, the CDR3 reads TGTGCCAGCAGTTTAGCGGCAGGGCCCCAGCATTTT. Its protein is CASSLAAGPQHF.

J is TRBJ2-1 and V is TRBV28; D tentatively fits TRBD1 or TRBD2 (5 bases each). Germline values: CDR1 MDHEN, CDR2 SYDVKM. This CDR3 region has 15 residues. The germline V and J ends were trimmed by 7 bases and 7 bases, with 20 bases remaining between them. The CDR3 nucleotides are TGTGCCAGCACAACCGGGACCGACGTCTTGAATGAGCAGTTCTTC. Encoded protein: CASTTGTDVLNEQFF.

The chain uses TRBV5-1 and TRBJ2-2; 7 bases map to TRBD2. Unmatched junction bases numbered 17, after V lost 9 bases and J lost 6 bases. Looked up from germline, CDR1 is SGHRS and CDR2 is YFSETQ. This CDR3 comprises 16 residues. CDR3 coding DNA: TGCGCCACCAACATTGCCGCGGGAGACGGGGCCGGGGAGCTGTTTTTT. This translates into CATNIAAGDGAGELFF.